The 22 T cell receptor beta chains below come from one sample, sequenced in a study of human T cells and chemical hapten exposure. TCRdb passed the RACE reads through MiXCR, listing each CDR3 protein once. The sample lists about 81,000 distinct CDR3 sequences, 10% seen once, with under 2.5% in the top ten. As to time point: patch test 2, 6 weeks after DPC sensitization. Sample treatment: therapeutic diphenylcyclopropenone sensitization with weekly scalp DPC. This sample comprised whole blood, obtained in connection with sensitization to the hapten diphenylcyclopropenone (DPC). The receptors derive from a woman in her thirties with alopecia areata. Some clones in this sample may be carry-over from other donors' samples.

The genes are TRBV6-2 or TRBV6-3 and TRBJ2-2, with D perhaps TRBD2 (5 bases). The V end lost 7 bases, the J end lost 0 bases, and 21 bases lay between the germline ends. The CDR3 runs to 18 residues. The germline V gene has CDR1 MNHEY and CDR2 SVGEGT. The CDR3 DNA is TGTGCCAGCACCGACCTGACGGCCGGGATAACGAACACCGGGGAGCTGTTTTTT. Its protein is CASTDLTAGITNTGELFF.

There are many counts of this clonotype. Germline is not matched at one junction end, which may reflect a read error. This chain uses TRBV6-5 with TRBJ1-6; tentative D call: TRBD1 (5 bases). CDR1 MNHEY and CDR2 SVGAGI come from the germline V gene. This CDR3 has 13 amino acids. This CDR3 reads CASSYSRDSPLHF. The CDR3 DNA follows: TGTGCCAGCAGCTACTCCAGGGATTCACCCCTCCACTTT.

A word on this clonotype: A much larger clone sits a single nucleotide away, making a read error possible. V is TRBV5-1 and J is TRBJ2-3; D is unresolved. Germline assignment: CDR1 SGHRS and CDR2 YFSETQ. CDR3 length: 15 residues. The chain's CDR3 is CTSSLRPGGTDTQYF. The CDR3, as DNA: TGCACCAGCAGCTTGAGGCCGGGCGGCACAGATACGCAGTATTTT.

This chain uses TRBV28 with TRBJ1-6; no firm D call. CDR3 length: 12 residues. The V end was cut by 3 bases, the J end by 7 bases, with 4 bases between. The germline V gene has CDR1 MDHEN and CDR2 SYDVKM. In DNA form, the CDR3 reads TGTGCCAGCAGTTTTCGGAATTCACCCCTCCACTTT. It yields the protein CASSFRNSPLHF. Full variable domain (remainder filled in from reference TRBV28 and TRBJ1-6): DVKVTQSSRYLVKRTGEKVFLECVQDMDHENMFWYRQDPGLGLRLIYFSYDVKMKEKGDIPEGYSVSREKKERFSLILESASTNQTSMYLCASSFRNSPLHFGNGTRLTVT.

The chain joins TRBV5-1 to TRBJ2-1; perhaps D is TRBD1 or TRBD2 (5 bases each). V lost 7 bases and J 8 bases, leaving 10 bases between the germline ends. This CDR3 comprises 11 residues. CDR1 and CDR2 (germline): SGHRS, YFSETQ. The chain's CDR3 is CASGGRDEQFF. CDR3 DNA sequence: TGCGCCAGCGGGGGTCGCGATGAGCAGTTCTTC.

This chain connects TRBV2 to TRBJ2-3; TRBD1 might be the D (5 bases). The CDR3 contains 15 residues. V dropped 3 bases and J dropped 2 bases, with 12 bases sitting between them. Germline V lookup: CDR1 SNHLY, CDR2 FYNNEI. The CDR3 nucleotides read TGTGCCAGCAGTGAGTCCAGGGATAACACAGATACGCAGTATTTT. Its protein product is CASSESRDNTDTQYF.

This clonotype showed up many times. The rearrangement uses TRBV2 and TRBJ2-3; D is possibly TRBD1 or TRBD2 (5 bases each). Trimming took off 1 base at V and 6 bases at J, with 14 bases between the two ends. Germline V gene data show CDR1 as SNHLY and CDR2 as FYNNEI. The length of the CDR3 is 15 residues. The CDR3 sequence is CASSEGGTYRDTQYF. The CDR3 nucleotides read TGTGCCAGCAGTGAAGGGGGGACCTACCGGGATACGCAGTATTTT.

This clonotype has ten or more counts. Here the CDR3 DNA reads TGTGCCAGCAACCGCTTTCGCGAGCAGTACTTC. This codes for CASNRFREQYF. The chain couples TRBV28 to TRBJ2-7; D gene unclear. The germline V and J ends were trimmed by 7 bases and 6 bases, with 10 bases remaining between them. The CDR3 loop spans 11 amino acids. Germline CDR1 is MDHEN and CDR2 is SYDVKM.

This clonotype was seen ten or more times. The CDR3 DNA reads TGTGCCAGCAGATTCGCCGGGACTACACAAGAGACCCAGTACTTC. It is translated as CASRFAGTTQETQYF. The chain couples TRBV6-2 or TRBV6-3 to TRBJ2-5; 7 nucleotides line up with TRBD2. Germline V gene data show CDR1 as MNHEY and CDR2 as SVGEGT. The CDR3 covers 15 residues. The V gene end was trimmed by 6 bases and the J gene end by 2 bases; junction bases not matched to a gene: 9.

This clonotype was seen at least ten times. V usage is TRBV18 and J usage is TRBJ2-1; D is possibly TRBD2 (7 bases). This CDR3 comprises 16 residues. Between the trimmed V and J ends, which lost 3 bases and 2 bases, there was a span of 14 bases. Per the germline V gene, CDR1 is KGHSH and CDR2 is LQKENI. CDR3 DNA: TGTGCCAGCTCACCGGGGGGGGACAATACCTACAATGAGCAGTTCTTC. It encodes CASSPGGDNTYNEQFF.

The CDR3 protein is CASSFSFESPLHF. The CDR3 nucleotides read TGTGCCAGCAGTTTCTCGTTCGAGTCACCCCTCCACTTT. The chain uses TRBV28 and TRBJ1-6; D unclear. Trimming shortened V by 3 bases and J by 10 bases, and 10 bases separated the two germline ends. The germline V gene encodes CDR1 MDHEN and CDR2 SYDVKM. The CDR3 is 13 residues long.

This clonotype has just a few counts. The V and J genes are TRBV18 and TRBJ2-3, with TRBD2 identical over 9 bases. The CDR3 consists of 16 residues. J was trimmed by 0 bases and V by 3 bases; bases with no gene match: 4. CDR1 and CDR2 from the germline V gene are KGHSH and LQKENI. CDR3 residues: CASSPLAGISTDTQYF. Written as DNA, the CDR3 is TGTGCCAGCTCACCCCTAGCGGGAATAAGCACAGATACGCAGTATTTT.

The sample holds many counts of this clonotype. V gene TRBV29-1 combines with J gene TRBJ2-1; 9 bases are a match to TRBD2. The CDR3 has 13 amino acids. The V and J ends lost 4 bases and 4 bases, in that order; junction bases with no gene match: 2. From germline, CDR1 is SQVTM and CDR2 ANQGSEA. This CDR3 is CSVGLAGYNEQFF. The DNA for the CDR3 is TGCAGCGTTGGTCTAGCGGGATACAATGAGCAGTTCTTC.

This clonotype was detected many times. The chain has TRBV7-2 and TRBJ2-1; possibly TRBD1 for D (6 bases). Trimming took 2 bases from V and 6 from J, leaving 14 bases between them. Germline V CDR1 and CDR2: SGHTA, FQGNSA. The CDR3 extends over 15 amino acids. The CDR3 nucleotides are TGTGCCAGCAGCTTATTCGGGACAACTCGCAATGAGCAGTTCTTC. This translates into CASSLFGTTRNEQFF.

This clonotype showed up many times. The V and J genes are TRBV6-6 and TRBJ2-7; a weak D match, TRBD2 (6 bases). The CDR3 loop spans 13 amino acids. Germline V gene data show CDR1 as MNHNY and CDR2 as SVGAGI (reference sequence). V was shortened by 8 bases and J by 2 bases, with 13 bases between the two germline ends. CDR3 amino acids: CASGLGGPYEQYF. The DNA for the CDR3 is TGTGCCAGCGGACTCGGGGGTCCCTACGAGCAGTACTTC.

In its sample, this clonotype was seen a few times. The rearrangement links TRBV29-1 to TRBJ2-7; TRBD1 aligns across 9 bases. The V gene's germline CDR1 is SQVTM and CDR2 ANQGSEA. Trimming cost V 7 bases and J 5 bases; bases outside gene matches: 6. This CDR3 region has 12 residues. DNA for the CDR3: TGCAGCGCCGGGACAGGGACCCACGAGCAGTACTTC. Its protein product is CSAGTGTHEQYF.

Many counts were recorded for this clonotype. V gene TRBV28 combines with J gene TRBJ1-2; D gene ambiguous. This CDR3 comprises 13 residues. V was clipped by 10 bases and J by 7 bases, with 19 bases between them. Germline loops: CDR1 MDHEN, CDR2 SYDVKM. CDR3 sequence: CATTRPASVGYTF. In DNA, the CDR3 is TGTGCCACCACTCGGCCGGCTAGTGTTGGCTACACCTTC.

This clonotype was seen only a few times. CDR3 amino acids: CASSRGIGAYEQYF. The DNA of the CDR3 is TGTGCCAGCAGTCGAGGGATAGGGGCCTACGAGCAGTACTTC. The V call is TRBV2, the J call TRBJ2-7; D is perhaps TRBD1 or TRBD2 (5 bases each). The CDR3 covers 14 residues. Trimming removed 5 bases from V and 2 bases from J, with 13 bases in between. The germline gives CDR1 SNHLY, CDR2 FYNNEI.

This clonotype was recorded a few times. This chain links TRBV4-1 with TRBJ2-7, with 9 bases lining up with TRBD1. The V and J ends lost 1 base and 3 bases, in that order; junction bases with no gene match: 7. Germline V CDR1 and CDR2: MGHRA, YSYEKL. This CDR3 comprises 16 residues. CDR3 protein: CASSQVAGQGFYEQYF. The CDR3 DNA follows: TGCGCCAGCAGCCAAGTCGCGGGACAGGGTTTCTACGAGCAGTACTTC.

Many counts were recorded for this clonotype. This CDR3 is CASSPTPGSEGEQFF. The CDR3 region has the DNA TGTGCCAGCAGCCCGACTCCGGGAAGCGAGGGTGAGCAGTTCTTC. This chain links TRBV11-2 with TRBJ2-1; D is perhaps TRBD2 (5 bases). This CDR3 contains 15 residues. CDR1 and CDR2 (germline): SGHAT, FQNNGV. Trimming took off 5 bases at V and 9 bases at J, with 20 bases between the two ends.

This clonotype was detected only a few times. The chain carries TRBV18 and TRBJ2-1, with 10 positions matching TRBD2. The CDR3 totals 18 residues. J was trimmed by 0 bases and V by 3 bases; bases with no gene match: 8. The germline gives CDR1 KGHSH, CDR2 LQKENI. The CDR3 loop reads CASSPPGLAKFSYNEQFF. In nucleotides, the CDR3 is TGTGCCAGCTCACCGCCGGGACTAGCGAAATTCTCCTACAATGAGCAGTTCTTC.

The table lists this clonotype with a few counts. The rearrangement uses TRBV11-2 and TRBJ1-1, with 10 bases lining up with TRBD1. From germline, CDR1 is SGHAT and CDR2 FQNNGV. There are 18 residues in the CDR3. Unmatched junction bases numbered 11, after V lost 3 bases and J lost 1 base. CDR3 in amino acids: CASSFETGGAWRNTEAFF. In DNA, the CDR3 is TGTGCCAGCAGCTTCGAGACAGGGGGCGCCTGGAGGAACACTGAAGCTTTCTTT.